The 25 T cell receptor beta chains reported below all come from one sample, sequenced in a study of T cell changes during pregnancy in multiple sclerosis. Profiling relied on immunoSEQ multiplex PCR, and the TCRdb table lists in-frame clones only, not all of them. In the table there are 30,000 to 40,000 clones, about 92% of which are singletons. This specimen consisted of CD8+ T cells from peripheral blood mononuclear cells, obtained in the third trimester of pregnancy. The receptors shown here come from a female donor with multiple sclerosis, enrolled in a pregnancy study.

V usage is TRBV7-9 and J usage is TRBJ2-1; 10 positions match TRBD1. Per germline, CDR1 SEHNR and CDR2 FQNEAQ (reference sequence). This CDR3 region has 14 residues. With 5 bases clipped from V and 4 bases from J, the junction kept 2 bases outside the gene matches. This CDR3 is CASSRTGGYNEQFF. In nucleotides, the CDR3 is TGTGCCAGCAGCCGGACAGGGGGTTACAATGAGCAGTTCTTC.

This chain connects TRBV29-1 to TRBJ2-1; no clear D. Per the germline V gene, CDR1 is SQVTM and CDR2 is ANQGSEA. The CDR3 has 11 amino acids. V was shortened by 7 bases and J by 6 bases, with 10 bases between the two germline ends. DNA for the CDR3: TGCAGCGCATGGAACAGCAATGAGCAGTTCTTC. Translation: CSAWNSNEQFF.

The chain couples TRBV11-2 to TRBJ1-6; no definite D call. The ends were cut back, 1 base at V and 0 bases at J, with 10 bases in the middle. The CDR3 is 17 residues long. Germline assignment: CDR1 SGHAT and CDR2 FQNNGV. DNA of the CDR3: TGTGCCAGCAGCTTAGCAGAACGGAGCTCCTATAATTCACCCCTCCACTTT. This encodes CASSLAERSSYNSPLHF.

The chain recombines TRBV27 with TRBJ2-4; 14 bases align to TRBD2. The germline CDR1 and CDR2 sequences are MNHEY and SMNVEV (reference sequence). J was trimmed by 7 bases and V by 0 bases; bases with no gene match: 5. The CDR3 runs 17 residues. CDR3 coding DNA: TGTGCCAGCAGTTTATCGACTAGCGGGGGGGGCCGGAACATTCAGTACTTC. The encoded protein is CASSLSTSGGGRNIQYF.

The chain couples TRBV7-9 to TRBJ2-1; D might be TRBD1 (6 bases). Germline CDR1 is SEHNR and CDR2 is FQNEAQ (reference sequence). There are 13 residues in the CDR3. V lost 6 bases and J 9 bases, leaving 15 bases between the germline ends. CDR3 sequence reads: CASRSTGMGEQFF. CDR3 DNA sequence: TGTGCCAGCAGATCTACAGGGATGGGTGAGCAGTTCTTC. Supplemented by reference TRBV7-9 and TRBJ2-1, the full variable domain reads DTGVSQNPRHKITKRGQNVTFRCDPISEHNRLYWYRQTLGQGPEFLTYFQNEAQLEKSRLLSDRFSAERPKGSFSTLEIQRTEQGDSAMYLCASRSTGMGEQFFGPGTRLTVL.

The genes are TRBV18 and TRBJ2-5, with 8 bases fitting TRBD2. Germline CDR1 is KGHSH and CDR2 is LQKENI. V dropped 6 bases and J dropped 8; count of bases not matched to a gene: 14. CDR3 length equals 15 residues. The CDR3 is CASSSRGGPDRTQYF. CDR3 sequence (DNA): TGTGCCAGCTCGTCTCGCGGGGGGCCGGACCGCACCCAGTACTTC.

The chain uses TRBV13 and TRBJ2-6; 11 bases fit TRBD1. The CDR3 loop spans 17 amino acids. The germline gives CDR1 PRHDT, CDR2 FYEKMQ (reference sequence). The junction had 2 bases not matched to a gene; V was cut back by 4 bases and J by 0 bases. CDR3 loop: CASSWDRGSSGANVLTF. CDR3 coding DNA: TGTGCCAGCAGCTGGGACAGGGGGAGCTCTGGGGCCAACGTCCTGACTTTC. The full variable domain, rest sourced from reference TRBV13 and TRBJ2-6, is AAGVIQSPRHLIKEKRETATLKCYPIPRHDTVYWYQQGPGQDPQFLISFYEKMQSDKGSIPDRFSAQQFSDYHSELNMSSLELGDSALYFCASSWDRGSSGANVLTFGAGSRLTVL.

This clone was detected only a few times. The chain uses TRBV5-1 and TRBJ2-1; TRBD1 matches at 9 bases. The CDR3 length is 15 residues. After removal of 5 bases from V and 8 bases from J, the junction contained 11 bases not matched to a gene. Germline-derived CDR1 and CDR2 are SGHRS and YFSETQ. The CDR3 nucleotides are TGCGCCAGCAGAACAGAACAGGGGGCGGTCGATGAGCAGTTCTTC. This codes for CASRTEQGAVDEQFF.

This chain uses TRBV27 with TRBJ1-5; tentative D call: TRBD1 (5 bases). Trimming cost V 6 bases and J 3 bases, with 12 bases left between them. The germline V gene has CDR1 MNHEY and CDR2 SMNVEV (reference sequence). The CDR3 length is 14 residues. This CDR3 is CASRKGGVNQPQHF. The CDR3 DNA is TGTGCCAGCAGGAAGGGAGGGGTCAATCAGCCCCAGCATTTT.

V usage is TRBV2 and J usage is TRBJ2-7, with a tentative D call TRBD2 (6 bases). The length of the CDR3 is 14 residues. The V end lost 7 bases, the J end lost 6 bases, and 19 bases lay between the germline ends. The germline V gene has CDR1 SNHLY and CDR2 FYNNEI. The CDR3 DNA reads TGTGCCAGCATGGGGGACTCCATATCGGGCGAGCAGTACTTC. Encoded protein: CASMGDSISGEQYF. The entire variable domain, with the rest obtained from reference TRBV2 and TRBJ2-7, is as follows: EPEVTQTPSHQVTQMGQEVILRCVPISNHLYFYWYRQILGQKVEFLVSFYNNEISEKSEIFDDQFSVERPDGSNFTLKIRSTKLEDSAMYFCASMGDSISGEQYFGPGTRLTVT.

This chain links TRBV9 with TRBJ2-2; TRBD2 matches 10 bases. Trimming at V came to 2 bases and at J to 6 bases, leaving 4 bases not matched to a gene. The CDR3 covers 15 residues. CDR1 and CDR2 (germline): SGDLS, YYNGEE. The DNA of the CDR3 is TGTGCCAGCAGCGTTAGCGGGGGGATCTCCGGGGAGCTGTTTTTT. Translating gives CASSVSGGISGELFF.

The chain is built from TRBV14 and TRBJ1-1; the D is unclear. Looked up from germline, CDR1 is SGHDN and CDR2 is FVKESK. The V end was cut by 0 bases, the J end by 1 base, with 12 bases between. This CDR3 contains 16 residues. This CDR3 reads CASSQDLGRKNTEAFF. As DNA, the CDR3 is TGTGCCAGCAGCCAAGATCTCGGCAGGAAGAACACTGAAGCTTTCTTT.

This clone turned up a few times. The chain has TRBV9 and TRBJ1-1; possible D gene TRBD1, 6 bases. This CDR3 region has 12 residues. V lost 5 bases and J lost 1, with 6 bases in between. CDR1 and CDR2 from the germline V gene are SGDLS and YYNGEE. CDR3 sequence (DNA): TGTGCCAGCAGAGGGGGGAACACTGAAGCTTTCTTT. Protein product: CASRGGNTEAFF.

The count of this clone is one. The CDR3 protein is CASSQPYNEQFF. The CDR3 DNA reads as TGTGCCAGCAGCCAACCATACAATGAGCAGTTCTTC. The rearrangement joins TRBV14 to TRBJ2-1; D is undetermined. This CDR3 has 12 residues. V was cut by 2 bases and J by 4 bases, with 3 bases left in between. CDR1 and CDR2 (germline): SGHDN, FVKESK.

The chain has TRBV23-1 and TRBJ1-5, with D possibly TRBD1 on 5 matching bases. TRBV23-1 is designated an ORF whose function remains uncertain. The CDR3 runs 15 residues. V lost 3 bases and J lost 4, with 13 bases in between. CDR3 region: CASSHRAEGNQPQHF. The CDR3 bases are TGCGCCAGCAGTCACAGGGCGGAGGGAAATCAGCCCCAGCATTTT.

This chain links TRBV4-1 with TRBJ2-2; 13 bases line up with TRBD2. The CDR3 is 17 amino acids. J was trimmed by 0 bases and V by 2 bases; bases with no gene match: 0. Per the germline V gene, CDR1 is MGHRA and CDR2 is YSYEKL. CDR3 DNA sequence: TGCGCCAGCAGCCAAACTAGCGGGGGGGCGAACACCGGGGAGCTGTTTTTT. This codes for CASSQTSGGANTGELFF.

This chain joins TRBV7-8 and TRBJ1-1; possible D gene TRBD1, 6 bases. The length of the CDR3 is 13 residues. V lost 5 bases, J lost 1 base, and 8 bases lay in between. From germline, CDR1 is SGHVS and CDR2 FQNEAQ. DNA of the CDR3: TGTGCCAGCAGCGTACAGGGGAACACTGAAGCTTTCTTT. Translating gives CASSVQGNTEAFF.

This rearrangement joins TRBV7-9 to TRBJ2-1; a weak D match, TRBD2 (7 bases). The CDR3 is 15 residues long. The germline V gene encodes CDR1 SEHNR and CDR2 FQNEAQ (reference sequence). Trimming cost V 5 bases and J 8 bases, with 19 bases left between them. The CDR3 DNA is TGTGCCAGCAGCGAGACCAACAGGGAGGGGTATGAGCAGTTCTTC. Its translation is CASSETNREGYEQFF.

This CDR3 is CASSSQGAGPQHF. The CDR3 region has the DNA TGTGCCAGCAGTTCTCAGGGGGCTGGGCCCCAGCATTTT. This rearrangement joins TRBV13 to TRBJ1-5, with TRBD1 identical over 8 bases. Looked up from germline, CDR1 is PRHDT and CDR2 is FYEKMQ (reference sequence). V shed 6 bases and J 9 bases; nucleotides not matched to a gene: 7. The CDR3 has 13 amino acids.

Note on this clone: At one end the junction does not follow the germline gene, possibly because of a read error. J is TRBJ1-4 and V is TRBV13; 9 bases map to TRBD1. This CDR3 spans 14 amino acids. In germline, CDR1 is PRHDT, CDR2 FYEKMQ (reference sequence). This CDR3 is CASSLGTGSEKLFF. CDR3 nucleotides: TGTGCCAGCAGCCTAGGGACAGGGTCCGAAAAACTGTTTTTT.

The chain couples TRBV5-6 to TRBJ1-2; D remains unclear. The CDR3 totals 15 residues. Germline-derived CDR1 and CDR2 are SGHDT and YYEEEE. V was cut by 2 bases and J by 4 bases, with 15 bases left in between. The CDR3 DNA follows: TGTGCCAGCAGCTTTTTTGAGGGAATTCTCTATGGCTACACCTTC. Protein: CASSFFEGILYGYTF.

The sample holds one count of this clone. The chain links TRBV6-1 to TRBJ1-5, with D possibly matching TRBD1 (6 bases). The germline V gene encodes CDR1 MNHNS and CDR2 SASEGT. There are 15 residues in the CDR3. V shed 6 bases and J shed 1 base, with 13 bases lying between them. CDR3: CASRIGGVSNQPQHF. For the CDR3, the DNA is TGTGCCAGCAGGATAGGGGGAGTGAGCAATCAGCCCCAGCATTTT.

DNA of the CDR3: TGCGCAGGGGTAGAGGACAGGGACACTGAAGCTTTCTTT. This codes for CAGVEDRDTEAFF. The J gene is TRBJ1-1, the V gene TRBV23-1; 8 bases align to TRBD1. TRBV23-1 falls under the ORF class, with uncertain function. The CDR3 totals 13 residues.

The genes are TRBV7-9 and TRBJ2-7; 7 bases are shared with TRBD2. V shed 5 bases and J 0 bases; nucleotides not matched to a gene: 10. The CDR3 has 16 amino acids. Germline V gives CDR1 SEHNR, CDR2 FQNEAQ (reference sequence). The DNA for the CDR3 is TGTGCCAGCAGCCCCTATAGCGGGCAGAGCTCCTACGAGCAGTACTTC. Protein: CASSPYSGQSSYEQYF.

This clone has only a few counts. This chain joins TRBV7-6 and TRBJ1-6; 10 nucleotides agree with TRBD1. There are 15 residues in the CDR3. V lost 1 base to trimming and J lost 9 bases; unmatched junction nucleotides: 3. Germline CDR1 reads SGHVS; CDR2 reads FNYEAQ. The DNA of the CDR3 is TGTGCCAGCAGCTTAGGGACAGGGGGGGGTTCACCCCTCCACTTT. Protein sequence: CASSLGTGGGSPLHF.